This T cell receptor beta chain was retrieved from a study of blood T cell repertoires in COVID-19. Study-wide context: From the United States, Italy and Spain came samples of acute and convalescent COVID-19. PBMCs, B-cell-depleted T cells, or T cells provided the cDNA or gDNA that made up the material.

The protocol was immunoSEQ multiplex PCR, while the TCRdb copy is restricted to in-frame clones and leaves out a portion. The sample includes approximately 100,000 clones, 70% to 80% of them seen just once. Germline trimming cut 5 bases from V and 2 bases from J; bases unmatched to any gene: 3. CDR3 length: 15 amino acids. Germline assignment: CDR1 SGHTA and CDR2 FQGNSA. The V gene is TRBV7-2, the J gene TRBJ2-7; 13 nucleotides match TRBD2. Source material: peripheral blood. The source of this sequence is a human donor with acute or convalescent COVID-19. The donor label of this sample is uncertain. CDR3 sequence (DNA): TGTGCCAGCAGCCTGACTAGCGGGGGGACCTACGAGCAGTACGTC. This encodes CASSLTSGGTYEQYV.